The entry below gives a single TCR beta chain sequence along with its context. The antigen is unknown. The sample originates from a study of T cell repertoires in cytomegalovirus infection. Across the whole study: Recently identified HLA-C-restricted CMV epitopes were among the peptides used. Signatures in public TCR beta sequences pointed to both CMV infection and matching HLA type.

Study-level results: Cumulated frequencies of public TCR beta families served to identify carriers of CMV plus the relevant HLA. HLA-C-restricted TCR beta clonotypes specific for CMV led the ex vivo response.

TCRdb passed the reads through MiXCR, listing each CDR3 protein once. The table has fewer than 950,000 distinct CDR3 sequences, 32% seen once. The CDR3 length is 15 residues. CDR1 and CDR2 from the germline V gene are SGHDT and YYEEEE. Deletions cut 2 bases from V and 2 bases from J, with 13 bases between. The rearrangement uses TRBV5-6 and TRBJ2-5; D is unresolved. This TCR derives from a human donor in good health (CMV status not recorded). Some clones in this sample may be carry-over from other donors' samples. Here the sequenced sample was cultured CD8+ T cells from PBMCs, taken from culture after CMV antigen stimulation. CDR3 protein: CASSFESDPQETQYF. CDR3 nucleotides: TGTGCCAGCAGCTTCGAGTCAGATCCTCAAGAGACCCAGTACTTC.